This T cell receptor beta chain was retrieved from a study of blood T cell repertoires in COVID-19. This clone was recorded only once. Other nucleotide sequences in the sample specify the same CDR3. Profiled with immunoSEQ multiplex PCR; TCRdb holds only in-frame clones, not every one. This sample has roughly 330,000 clones, with more than 75% found just once. With 4 bases removed from V and 1 base from J, the gap between germline ends came to 8 bases. Germline CDR1 and CDR2: SGHDT and YYEEEE. The length of the CDR3 is 13 residues. The sequenced sample consisted of peripheral blood. The TCR was taken from a woman aged 45-59 years with acute or convalescent COVID-19. The chain joins TRBV5-6 to TRBJ1-1; no clear D gene. CDR3 DNA: TGTGCCAGCAGCCTCGCAGGGAACACTGAAGCTTTCTTT. Translating it yields CASSLAGNTEAFF.